This T cell receptor beta chain came from a study of T cells in Graves' hyperthyroidism and ophthalmopathy. The source material, RNA transcripts, was used to amplify TCR beta CDR3 regions. First-round RT-PCR targeting the TCR CDR3 was performed with the HTBI primer set. Via MiXCR, TCRdb re-called the multiplex PCR reads, giving one row per CDR3 protein. The sample yields 350,000 or so distinct CDR3 sequences, around a sixth seen once. This clonotype was observed at least ten times. What it binds is unknown. Broader study findings: Using 13 V-J features, a model discriminated ophthalmopathy from stable hyperthyroidism.

This CDR3 is 15 amino acids long. The V segment lost 4 bases and the J segment 1 base; nucleotides outside the gene matches: 4. Sequenced: blood. The chain employs TRBV12-3 or TRBV12-4 and TRBJ2-5, with 9 bases aligning to TRBD1. The sequence was obtained from a woman between 50 and 59 years old with Graves' hyperthyroidism. The CDR3 reads CASSSGQGTQETQYF. CDR3 in DNA: TGTGCCAGCAGTTCTGGACAGGGGACCCAAGAGACCCAGTACTTC.